This paragraph reports one T cell receptor beta chain. The treatment here: oral pan-JAK inhibitor, 5-10 mg twice daily. The CDR3 totals 14 residues. Germline V gives CDR1 SNHLY, CDR2 FYNNEI. V gave up 4 bases and J gave up 8 bases; unmatched junction bases: 8. The sequencing template was cDNA reverse transcribed from extracted RNA. Produced via immunoSEQ multiplex PCR; TCRdb's table is partial and in-frame only. This table holds fewer than 250,000 clones, under 80% found once. The sample comes from a study of CD8+ T cells in alopecia areata. This TCR came from a human donor with alopecia areata. V is TRBV2 and J is TRBJ1-2; 9 nucleotides align to TRBD1. Sequencing used CD4+ T cells sorted from blood, obtained at roughly week 49, from a patient treated with tofacitinib. CDR3 amino acids: CASSAGQGIGGYTF. The CDR3 nucleotides read TGTGCCAGCAGTGCGGGACAGGGAATAGGGGGCTACACCTTC.